Below, one T cell receptor (beta chain) is given with its context. Antigen specificity is unknown. Germline V gene data show CDR1 as LNHNV and CDR2 as YYDKDF (reference sequence). The CDR3 has 14 amino acids. The ends lost 5 bases at V and 6 bases at J; junction bases unmatched: 8. Primers for the PCR totalled 60 Vbeta and 13 Jbeta. Using immunoSEQ multiplex PCR, the repertoire was profiled, and TCRdb retains in-frame clones only, with some absent. The sample holds roughly 34,000 clones. The record originates from a study of cytomegalovirus exposure and HLA in healthy donors. At the level of the study: Some 85 million unique TCRs from HLA-typed donors were held in an early data release. Whole-study findings and limits: Analysis performed later showed TCR beta chains linked to HLA being more clonally expanded than equally common others. Common viral pathogens were later found to be apparently linked to several of the most significant clusters.

This chain links TRBV15 with TRBJ1-1, with 8 bases matching TRBD1. The sequence was collected from a woman in her 40s in good health and CMV-seropositive. Input material: PBMCs. The chain's CDR3 is CATSPRQGQAEAFF. CDR3 coding DNA: TGTGCCACCAGCCCCCGACAGGGGCAGGCTGAAGCTTTCTTT.